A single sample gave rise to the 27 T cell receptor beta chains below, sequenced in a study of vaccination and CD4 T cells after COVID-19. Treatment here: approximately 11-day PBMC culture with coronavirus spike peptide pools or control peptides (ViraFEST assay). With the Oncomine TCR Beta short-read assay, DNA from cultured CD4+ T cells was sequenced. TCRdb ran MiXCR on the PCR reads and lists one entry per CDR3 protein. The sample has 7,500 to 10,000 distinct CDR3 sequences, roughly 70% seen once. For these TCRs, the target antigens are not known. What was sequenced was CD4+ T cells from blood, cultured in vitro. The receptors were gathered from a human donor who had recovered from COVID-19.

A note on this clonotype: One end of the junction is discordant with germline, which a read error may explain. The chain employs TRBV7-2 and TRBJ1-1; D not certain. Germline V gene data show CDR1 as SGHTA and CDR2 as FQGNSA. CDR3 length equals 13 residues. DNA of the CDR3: TGTGCCAGCCGCTTCGGGCGTGACACTGAAGCTTTCTTT. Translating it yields CASRFGRDTEAFF.

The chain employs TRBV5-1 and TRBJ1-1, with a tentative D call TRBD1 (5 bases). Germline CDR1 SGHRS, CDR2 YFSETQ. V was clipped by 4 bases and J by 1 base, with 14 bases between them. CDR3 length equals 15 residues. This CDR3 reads CASSGSGTTNTEAFF. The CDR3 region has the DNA TGCGCCAGCAGCGGCTCCGGGACGACGAACACTGAAGCTTTCTTT.

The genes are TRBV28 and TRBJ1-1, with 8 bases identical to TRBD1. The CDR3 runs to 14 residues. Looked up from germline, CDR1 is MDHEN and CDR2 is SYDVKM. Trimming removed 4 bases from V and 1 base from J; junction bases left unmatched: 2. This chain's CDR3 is CASSSTGENTEAFF. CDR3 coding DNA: TGTGCCAGCAGTTCGACAGGGGAGAACACTGAAGCTTTCTTT.

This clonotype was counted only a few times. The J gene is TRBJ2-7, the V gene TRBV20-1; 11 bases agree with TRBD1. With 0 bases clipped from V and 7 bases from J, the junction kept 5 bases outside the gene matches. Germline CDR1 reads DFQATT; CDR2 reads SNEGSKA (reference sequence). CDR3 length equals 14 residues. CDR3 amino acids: CSAREGQGVWEQYF. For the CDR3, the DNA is TGCAGTGCTAGAGAGGGACAGGGGGTGTGGGAGCAGTACTTC.

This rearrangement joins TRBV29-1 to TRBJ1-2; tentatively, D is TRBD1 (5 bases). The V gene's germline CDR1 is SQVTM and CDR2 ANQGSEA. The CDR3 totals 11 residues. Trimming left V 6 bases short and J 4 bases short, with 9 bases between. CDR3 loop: CSVFDSYGYTF. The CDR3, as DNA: TGCAGCGTCTTCGACAGCTATGGCTACACCTTC.

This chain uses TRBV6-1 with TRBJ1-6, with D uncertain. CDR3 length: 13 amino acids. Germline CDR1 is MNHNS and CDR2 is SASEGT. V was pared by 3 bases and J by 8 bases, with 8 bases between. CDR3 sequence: CASSDPSDSPLHF. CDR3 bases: TGTGCCAGCAGTGATCCCTCAGATTCACCCCTCCACTTT.

CDR3 bases: TGTGCCAGCTTGCAGGGTGGGACAGATACGCAGTATTTT. Translating gives CASLQGGTDTQYF. The gene calls are TRBV2 and TRBJ2-3; D may be TRBD1 (5 bases). Per the germline V gene, CDR1 is SNHLY and CDR2 is FYNNEI. The CDR3 length is 13 residues. V was clipped by 8 bases and J by 3 bases, with 12 bases between them.

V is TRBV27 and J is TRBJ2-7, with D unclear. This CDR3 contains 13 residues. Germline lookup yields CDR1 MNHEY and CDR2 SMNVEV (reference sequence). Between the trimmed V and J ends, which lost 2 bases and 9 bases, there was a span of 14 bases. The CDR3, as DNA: TGTGCCAGCAGTTTACTCACTGGTCTAGGGCAGTACTTC. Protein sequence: CASSLLTGLGQYF.

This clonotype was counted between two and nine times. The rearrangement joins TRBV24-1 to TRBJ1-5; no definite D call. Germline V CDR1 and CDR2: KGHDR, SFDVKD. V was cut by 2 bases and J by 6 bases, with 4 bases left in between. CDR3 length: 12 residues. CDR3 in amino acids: CATSDSGQPQHF. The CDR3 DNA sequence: TGTGCCACCAGTGATTCCGGTCAGCCCCAGCATTTT.

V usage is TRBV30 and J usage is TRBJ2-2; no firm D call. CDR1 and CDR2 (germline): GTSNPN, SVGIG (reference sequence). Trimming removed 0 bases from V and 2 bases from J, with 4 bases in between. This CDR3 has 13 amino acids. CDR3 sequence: CAWSVHNTGELFF. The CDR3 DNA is TGTGCCTGGAGTGTACATAACACCGGGGAGCTGTTTTTT.

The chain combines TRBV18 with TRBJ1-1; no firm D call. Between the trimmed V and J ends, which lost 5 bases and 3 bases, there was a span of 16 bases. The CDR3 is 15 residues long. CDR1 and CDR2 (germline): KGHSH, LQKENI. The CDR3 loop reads CASSNRGSRDTEAFF. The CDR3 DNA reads TGTGCCAGCTCAAACAGAGGGTCTCGCGACACTGAAGCTTTCTTT. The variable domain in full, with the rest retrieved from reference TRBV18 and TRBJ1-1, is NAGVMQNPRHLVRRRGQEARLRCSPMKGHSHVYWYRQLPEEGLKFMVYLQKENIIDESGMPKERFSAEFPKEGPSILRIQQVVRGDSAAYFCASSNRGSRDTEAFFGQGTRLTVV.

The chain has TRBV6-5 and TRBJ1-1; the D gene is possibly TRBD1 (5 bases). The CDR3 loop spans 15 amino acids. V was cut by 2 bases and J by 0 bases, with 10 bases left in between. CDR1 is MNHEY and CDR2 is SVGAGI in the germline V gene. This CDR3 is CASSYGDFMNTEAFF. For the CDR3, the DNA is TGTGCCAGCAGTTACGGGGACTTCATGAACACTGAAGCTTTCTTT.

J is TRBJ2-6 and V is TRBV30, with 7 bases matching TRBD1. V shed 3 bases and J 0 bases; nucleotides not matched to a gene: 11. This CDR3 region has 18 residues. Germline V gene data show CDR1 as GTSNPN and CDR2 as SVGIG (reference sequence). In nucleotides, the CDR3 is TGTGCCTGGAGCTCCCCGGACAGGCCGTTCTCTGGGGCCAACGTCCTGACTTTC. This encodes CAWSSPDRPFSGANVLTF.

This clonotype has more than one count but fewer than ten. The CDR3 loop is CASSPDGLNTEAFF. The CDR3 bases are TGCGCCAGCAGCCCCGACGGATTGAACACTGAAGCTTTCTTT. The gene calls are TRBV5-1 and TRBJ1-1; D call uncertain. Trimming removed 4 bases at V and 0 bases at J, with 10 bases between. Germline V gene sequence: CDR1 SGHRS, CDR2 YFSETQ. CDR3 length: 14 amino acids. Looking up the rest from reference TRBV5-1 and TRBJ1-1 gives the full variable domain: KAGVTQTPRYLIKTRGQQVTLSCSPISGHRSVSWYQQTPGQGLQFLFEYFSETQRNKGNFPGRFSGRQFSNSRSEMNVSTLELGDSALYLCASSPDGLNTEAFFGQGTRLTVV.

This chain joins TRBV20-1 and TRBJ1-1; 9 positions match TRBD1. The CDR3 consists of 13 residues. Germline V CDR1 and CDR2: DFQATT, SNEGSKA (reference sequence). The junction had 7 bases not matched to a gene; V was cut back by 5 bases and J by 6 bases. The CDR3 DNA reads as TGCAGTGCTTCACGGGACAGGGCCTCTGAAGCTTTCTTT. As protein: CSASRDRASEAFF.

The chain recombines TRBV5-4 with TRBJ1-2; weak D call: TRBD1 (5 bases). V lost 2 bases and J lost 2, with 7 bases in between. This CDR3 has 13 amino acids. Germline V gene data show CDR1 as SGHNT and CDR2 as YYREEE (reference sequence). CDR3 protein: CASSLDSNYGYTF. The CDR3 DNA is TGTGCCAGCAGCTTAGACAGCAACTATGGCTACACCTTC.

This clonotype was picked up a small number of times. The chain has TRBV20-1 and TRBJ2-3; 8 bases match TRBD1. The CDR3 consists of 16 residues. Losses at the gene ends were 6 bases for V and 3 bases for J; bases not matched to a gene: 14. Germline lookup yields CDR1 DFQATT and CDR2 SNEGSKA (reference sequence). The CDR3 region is CSATFPGQVMTDTQYF. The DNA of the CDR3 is TGCAGTGCCACATTCCCGGGACAGGTTATGACAGATACGCAGTATTTT.

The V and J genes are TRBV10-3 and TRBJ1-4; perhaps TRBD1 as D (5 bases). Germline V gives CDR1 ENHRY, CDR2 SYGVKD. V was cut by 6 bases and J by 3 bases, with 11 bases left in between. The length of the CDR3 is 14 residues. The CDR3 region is CAISDSTANEKLFF. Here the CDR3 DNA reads TGTGCCATCAGCGACAGCACCGCTAATGAAAAACTGTTTTTT.

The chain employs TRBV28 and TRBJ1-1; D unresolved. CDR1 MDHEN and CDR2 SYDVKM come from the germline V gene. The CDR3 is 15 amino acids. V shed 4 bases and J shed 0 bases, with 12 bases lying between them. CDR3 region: CASSSPSGLNTEAFF. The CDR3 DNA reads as TGTGCCAGCAGTTCCCCCTCGGGGTTGAACACTGAAGCTTTCTTT. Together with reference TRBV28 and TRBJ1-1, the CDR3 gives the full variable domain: DVKVTQSSRYLVKRTGEKVFLECVQDMDHENMFWYRQDPGLGLRLIYFSYDVKMKEKGDIPEGYSVSREKKERFSLILESASTNQTSMYLCASSSPSGLNTEAFFGQGTRLTVV.

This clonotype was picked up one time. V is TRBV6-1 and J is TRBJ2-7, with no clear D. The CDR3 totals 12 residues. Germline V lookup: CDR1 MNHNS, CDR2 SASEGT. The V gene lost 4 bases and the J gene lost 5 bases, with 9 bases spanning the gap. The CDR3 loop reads CASSGPYDEQYF. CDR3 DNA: TGTGCCAGCAGTGGACCTTATGACGAGCAGTACTTC.

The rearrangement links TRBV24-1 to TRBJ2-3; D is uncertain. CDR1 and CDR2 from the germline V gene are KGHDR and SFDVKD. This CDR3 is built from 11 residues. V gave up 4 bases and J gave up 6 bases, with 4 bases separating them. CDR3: CATSEADTQYF. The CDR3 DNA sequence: TGTGCCACCAGTGAAGCGGATACGCAGTATTTT.

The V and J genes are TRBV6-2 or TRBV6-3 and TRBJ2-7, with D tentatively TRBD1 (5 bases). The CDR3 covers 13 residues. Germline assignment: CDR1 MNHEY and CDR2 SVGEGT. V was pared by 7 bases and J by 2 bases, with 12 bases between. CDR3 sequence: CASINRSPYEQYF. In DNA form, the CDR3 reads TGTGCCAGCATCAACAGGAGCCCCTACGAGCAGTACTTC.

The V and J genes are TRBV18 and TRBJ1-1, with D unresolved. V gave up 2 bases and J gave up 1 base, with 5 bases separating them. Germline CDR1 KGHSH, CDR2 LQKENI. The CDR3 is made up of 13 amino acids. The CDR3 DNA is TGTGCCAGCTCACCAAATCGGAACACTGAAGCTTTCTTT. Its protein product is CASSPNRNTEAFF.

The CDR3 DNA reads as TGTGCCAGCAGCTTAGCAGGGGGCTTATACACCGGGGAGCTGTTTTTT. Translation gives CASSLAGGLYTGELFF. The gene calls are TRBV7-2 and TRBJ2-2, with 7 bases that match TRBD1. V lost 0 bases to trimming and J lost 3 bases; unmatched junction nucleotides: 4. The CDR3 is made up of 16 amino acids. From germline, CDR1 is SGHTA and CDR2 FQGNSA.

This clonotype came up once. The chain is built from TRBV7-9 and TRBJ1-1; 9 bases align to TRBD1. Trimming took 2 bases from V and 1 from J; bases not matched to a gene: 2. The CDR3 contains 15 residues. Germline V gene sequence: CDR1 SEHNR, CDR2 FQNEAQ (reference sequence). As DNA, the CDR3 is TGTGCCAGCAGCTTACGGGGACAGGGGAACACTGAAGCTTTCTTT. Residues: CASSLRGQGNTEAFF. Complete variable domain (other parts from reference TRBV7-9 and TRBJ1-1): DTGVSQNPRHKITKRGQNVTFRCDPISEHNRLYWYRQTLGQGPEFLTYFQNEAQLEKSRLLSDRFSAERPKGSFSTLEIQRTEQGDSAMYLCASSLRGQGNTEAFFGQGTRLTVV.

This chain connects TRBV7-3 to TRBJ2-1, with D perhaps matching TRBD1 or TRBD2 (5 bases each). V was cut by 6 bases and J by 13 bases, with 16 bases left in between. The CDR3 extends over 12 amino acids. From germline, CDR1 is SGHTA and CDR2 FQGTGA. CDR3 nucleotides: TGTGCCAGCAGGTTGGAACCGGGACCTCAGTTCTTC. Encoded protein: CASRLEPGPQFF.

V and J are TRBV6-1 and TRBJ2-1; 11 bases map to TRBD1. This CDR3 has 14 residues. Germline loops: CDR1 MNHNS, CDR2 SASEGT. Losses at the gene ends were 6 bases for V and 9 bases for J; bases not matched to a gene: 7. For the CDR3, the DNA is TGTGCCAGCAGCGGGACAGGGGGTTCTAGTGAGCAGTTCTTC. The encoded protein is CASSGTGGSSEQFF.